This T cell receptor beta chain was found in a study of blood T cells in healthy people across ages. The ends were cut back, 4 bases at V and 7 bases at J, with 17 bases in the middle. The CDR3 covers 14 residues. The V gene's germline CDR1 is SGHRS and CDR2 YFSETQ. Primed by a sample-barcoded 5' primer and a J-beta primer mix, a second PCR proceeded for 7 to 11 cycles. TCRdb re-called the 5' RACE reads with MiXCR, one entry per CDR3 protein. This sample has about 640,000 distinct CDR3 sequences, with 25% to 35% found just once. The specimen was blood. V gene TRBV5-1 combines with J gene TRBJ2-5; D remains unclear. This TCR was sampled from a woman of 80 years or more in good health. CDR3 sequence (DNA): TGCGCCAGCAGCCCCCAGGCCATGGTGGGGACCCAGTACTTC. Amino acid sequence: CASSPQAMVGTQYF.